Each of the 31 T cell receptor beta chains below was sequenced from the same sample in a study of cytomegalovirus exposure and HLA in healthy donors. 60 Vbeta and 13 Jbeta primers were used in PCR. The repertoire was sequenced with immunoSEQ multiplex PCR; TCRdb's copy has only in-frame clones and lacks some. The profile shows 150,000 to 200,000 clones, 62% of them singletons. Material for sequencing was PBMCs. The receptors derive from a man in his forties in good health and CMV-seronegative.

CDR3 protein: CASSPQGAQVEKLFF. The CDR3 DNA is TGTGCCAGCAGCCCCCAGGGGGCGCAGGTTGAAAAACTGTTTTTT. This chain connects TRBV5-4 to TRBJ1-4, with 8 nucleotides matching TRBD1. Germline lookup yields CDR1 SGHNT and CDR2 YYREEE (reference sequence). V shed 4 bases, J shed 7 bases, and the junction held 9 bases outside the gene matches. This CDR3 contains 15 residues.

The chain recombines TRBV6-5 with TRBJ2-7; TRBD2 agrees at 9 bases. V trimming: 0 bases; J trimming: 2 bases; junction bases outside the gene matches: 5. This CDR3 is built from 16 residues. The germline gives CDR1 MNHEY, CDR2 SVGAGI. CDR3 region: CASSYSGVAGAYEQYF. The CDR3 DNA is TGTGCCAGCAGTTACTCGGGGGTAGCGGGGGCCTACGAGCAGTACTTC.

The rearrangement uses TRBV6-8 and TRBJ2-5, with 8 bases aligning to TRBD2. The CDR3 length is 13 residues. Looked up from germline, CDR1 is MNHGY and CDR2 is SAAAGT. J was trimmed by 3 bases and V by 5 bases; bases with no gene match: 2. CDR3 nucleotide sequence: TGTGCCAGCAGTAAACTAGCGGAAGAGACCCAGTACTTC. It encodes CASSKLAEETQYF.

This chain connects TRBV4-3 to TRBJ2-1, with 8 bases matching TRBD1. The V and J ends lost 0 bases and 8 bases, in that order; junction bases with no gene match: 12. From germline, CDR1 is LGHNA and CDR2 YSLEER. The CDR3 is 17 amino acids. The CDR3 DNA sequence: TGCGCCAGCAGCCAAGATCGCTGGACAGGGAGTTTGTATGAGCAGTTCTTC. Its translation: CASSQDRWTGSLYEQFF.

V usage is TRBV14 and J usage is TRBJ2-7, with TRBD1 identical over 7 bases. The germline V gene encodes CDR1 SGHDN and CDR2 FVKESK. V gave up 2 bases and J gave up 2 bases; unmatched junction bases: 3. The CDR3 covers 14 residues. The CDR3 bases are TGTGCCAGCAGCCAACAGGGGGTTACCTACGAGCAGTACTTC. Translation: CASSQQGVTYEQYF.

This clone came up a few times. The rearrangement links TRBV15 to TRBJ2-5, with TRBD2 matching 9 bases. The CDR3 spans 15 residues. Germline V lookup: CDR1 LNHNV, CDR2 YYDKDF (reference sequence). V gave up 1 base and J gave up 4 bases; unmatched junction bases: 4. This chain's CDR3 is CATSRGGGASETQYF. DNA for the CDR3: TGTGCCACCAGCAGAGGCGGGGGGGCCTCAGAGACCCAGTACTTC.

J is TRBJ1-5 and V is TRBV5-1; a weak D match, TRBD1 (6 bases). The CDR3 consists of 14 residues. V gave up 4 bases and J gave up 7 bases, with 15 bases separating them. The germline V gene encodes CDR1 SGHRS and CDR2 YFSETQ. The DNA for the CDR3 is TGCGCCAGCAGCCTAGGGACAAGTGGACAGCCCCAGCATTTT. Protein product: CASSLGTSGQPQHF.

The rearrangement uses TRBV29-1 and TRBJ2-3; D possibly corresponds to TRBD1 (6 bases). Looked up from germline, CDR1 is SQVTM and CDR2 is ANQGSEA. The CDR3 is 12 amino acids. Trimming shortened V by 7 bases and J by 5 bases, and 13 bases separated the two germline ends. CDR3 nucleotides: TGCAGCGCTTCTGCAGGGGAAGATACGCAGTATTTT. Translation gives CSASAGEDTQYF.

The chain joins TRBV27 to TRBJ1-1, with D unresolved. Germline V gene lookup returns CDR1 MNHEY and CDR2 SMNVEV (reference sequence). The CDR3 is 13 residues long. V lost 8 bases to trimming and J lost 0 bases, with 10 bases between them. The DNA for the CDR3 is TGTGCCAGCTTCACCAGGCTGAACACTGAAGCTTTCTTT. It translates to CASFTRLNTEAFF.

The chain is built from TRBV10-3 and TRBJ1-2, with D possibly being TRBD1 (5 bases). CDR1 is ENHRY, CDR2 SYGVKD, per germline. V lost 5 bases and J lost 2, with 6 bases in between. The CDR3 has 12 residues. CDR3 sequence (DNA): TGTGCCATCAGTAAGGGGAACTATGGCTACACCTTC. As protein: CAISKGNYGYTF.

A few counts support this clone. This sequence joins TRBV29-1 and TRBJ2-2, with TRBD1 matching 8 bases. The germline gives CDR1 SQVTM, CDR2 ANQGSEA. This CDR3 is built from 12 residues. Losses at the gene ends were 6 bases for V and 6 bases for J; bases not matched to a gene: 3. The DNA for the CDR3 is TGCAGCGTGAAACAGGGGGCCGGGGAGCTGTTTTTT. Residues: CSVKQGAGELFF.

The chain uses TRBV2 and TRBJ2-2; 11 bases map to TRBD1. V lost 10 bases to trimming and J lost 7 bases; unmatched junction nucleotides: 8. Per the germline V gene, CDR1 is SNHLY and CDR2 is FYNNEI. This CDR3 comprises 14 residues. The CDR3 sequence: CATGQGVEFGELFF. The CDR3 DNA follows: TGTGCCACGGGACAGGGGGTAGAGTTCGGGGAGCTGTTTTTT.

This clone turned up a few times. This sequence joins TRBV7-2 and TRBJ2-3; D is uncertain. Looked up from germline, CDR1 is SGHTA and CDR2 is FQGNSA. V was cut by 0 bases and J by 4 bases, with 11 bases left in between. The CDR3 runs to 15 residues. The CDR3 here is CASSLAPGNPDTQYF. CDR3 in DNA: TGTGCCAGCAGCTTAGCGCCGGGTAACCCAGATACGCAGTATTTT.

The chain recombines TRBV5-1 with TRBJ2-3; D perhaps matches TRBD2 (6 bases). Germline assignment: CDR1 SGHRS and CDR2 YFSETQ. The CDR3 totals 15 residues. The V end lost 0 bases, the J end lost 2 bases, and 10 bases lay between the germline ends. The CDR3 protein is CASSLVAEYTDTQYF. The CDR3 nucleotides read TGCGCCAGCAGCTTGGTAGCGGAGTACACAGATACGCAGTATTTT.

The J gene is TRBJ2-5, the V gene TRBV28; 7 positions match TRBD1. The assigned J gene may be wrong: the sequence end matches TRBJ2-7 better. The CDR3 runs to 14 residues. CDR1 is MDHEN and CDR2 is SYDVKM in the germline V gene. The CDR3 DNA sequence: TGTGCCAGCAGTTTTGAAGGGGGCGTCTTCGAGCAGTACTTC. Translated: CASSFEGGVFEQYF.

The CDR3 DNA sequence: TGTGCCAGCAGCGTAGGGACAGGGTATGGCTACACCTTC. Translated, it gives CASSVGTGYGYTF. J is TRBJ1-2 and V is TRBV9, with 8 bases lining up with TRBD1. Unmatched junction bases numbered 0, after V lost 0 bases and J lost 5 bases. The CDR3 covers 13 residues. Germline values: CDR1 SGDLS, CDR2 YYNGEE.

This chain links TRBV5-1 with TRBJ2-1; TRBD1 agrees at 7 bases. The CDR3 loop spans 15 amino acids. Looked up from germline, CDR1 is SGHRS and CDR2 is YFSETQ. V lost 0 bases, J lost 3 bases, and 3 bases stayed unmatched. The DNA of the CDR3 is TGCGCCAGCAGCTTGGAAGGGACAGACTACAATGAGCAGTTCTTC. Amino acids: CASSLEGTDYNEQFF. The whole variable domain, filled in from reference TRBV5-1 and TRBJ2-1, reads KAGVTQTPRYLIKTRGQQVTLSCSPISGHRSVSWYQQTPGQGLQFLFEYFSETQRNKGNFPGRFSGRQFSNSRSEMNVSTLELGDSALYLCASSLEGTDYNEQFFGPGTRLTVL.

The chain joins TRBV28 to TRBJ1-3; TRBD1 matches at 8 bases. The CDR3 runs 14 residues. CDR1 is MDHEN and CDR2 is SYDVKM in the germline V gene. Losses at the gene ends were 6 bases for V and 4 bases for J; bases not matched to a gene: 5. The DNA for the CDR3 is TGTGCCAGCAGGATACAGGGGGGAGGAAACACCATATATTTT. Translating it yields CASRIQGGGNTIYF. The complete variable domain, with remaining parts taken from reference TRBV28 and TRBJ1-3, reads DVKVTQSSRYLVKRTGEKVFLECVQDMDHENMFWYRQDPGLGLRLIYFSYDVKMKEKGDIPEGYSVSREKKERFSLILESASTNQTSMYLCASRIQGGGNTIYFGEGSWLTVV.

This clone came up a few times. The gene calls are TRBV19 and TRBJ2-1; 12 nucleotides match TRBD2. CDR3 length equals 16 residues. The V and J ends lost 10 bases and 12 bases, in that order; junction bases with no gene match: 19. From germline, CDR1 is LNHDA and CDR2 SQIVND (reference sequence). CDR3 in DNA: TGTGCCACCAGGGACAGGGCGCTAGCGGGAGGGTTGGCGCAGTTCTTC. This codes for CATRDRALAGGLAQFF.

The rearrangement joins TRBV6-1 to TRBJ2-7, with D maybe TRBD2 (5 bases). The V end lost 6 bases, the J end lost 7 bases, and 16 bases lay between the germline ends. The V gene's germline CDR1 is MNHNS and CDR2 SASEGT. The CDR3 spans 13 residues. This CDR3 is CASRYGISREQYF. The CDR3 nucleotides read TGTGCCAGCAGGTACGGGATCTCAAGAGAGCAGTACTTC.

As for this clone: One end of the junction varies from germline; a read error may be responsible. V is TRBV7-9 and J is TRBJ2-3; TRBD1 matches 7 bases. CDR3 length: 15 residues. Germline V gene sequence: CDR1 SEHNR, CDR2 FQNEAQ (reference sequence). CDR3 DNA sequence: TGTTCCAGCAGTTACACAGGGGTGTCGACAGATACGCAGTATTTT. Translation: CSSSYTGVSTDTQYF.

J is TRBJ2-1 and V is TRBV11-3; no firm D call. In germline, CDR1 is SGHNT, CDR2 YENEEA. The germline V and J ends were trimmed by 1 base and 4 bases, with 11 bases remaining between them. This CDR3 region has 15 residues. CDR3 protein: CASSLGAAFYNEQFF. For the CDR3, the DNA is TGTGCCAGCAGCTTAGGGGCTGCTTTTTACAATGAGCAGTTCTTC.

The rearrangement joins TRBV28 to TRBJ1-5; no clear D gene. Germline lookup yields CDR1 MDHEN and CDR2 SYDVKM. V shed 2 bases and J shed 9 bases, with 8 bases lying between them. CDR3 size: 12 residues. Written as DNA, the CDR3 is TGTGCCAGCAGTTTAGATGGCTGGCCCCAGCATTTT. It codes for CASSLDGWPQHF.

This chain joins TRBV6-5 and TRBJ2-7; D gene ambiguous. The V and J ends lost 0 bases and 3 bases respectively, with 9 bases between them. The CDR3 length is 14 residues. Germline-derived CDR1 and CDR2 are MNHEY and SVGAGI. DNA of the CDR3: TGTGCCAGCAGTTACTCTTTACAGTACTACGAGCAGTACTTC. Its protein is CASSYSLQYYEQYF.

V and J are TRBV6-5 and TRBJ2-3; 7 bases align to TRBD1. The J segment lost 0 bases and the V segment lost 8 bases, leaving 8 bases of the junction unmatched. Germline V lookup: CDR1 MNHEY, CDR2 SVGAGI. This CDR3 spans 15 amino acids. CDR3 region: CASSIRDRSTDTQYF. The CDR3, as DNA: TGTGCCAGCTCAATTCGGGACAGAAGCACAGATACGCAGTATTTT.

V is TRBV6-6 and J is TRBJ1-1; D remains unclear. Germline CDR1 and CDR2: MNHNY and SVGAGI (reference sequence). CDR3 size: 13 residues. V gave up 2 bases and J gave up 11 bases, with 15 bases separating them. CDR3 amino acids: CASSYGREQYAFF. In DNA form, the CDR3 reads TGTGCCAGCAGTTACGGAAGAGAACAGTATGCTTTCTTT.

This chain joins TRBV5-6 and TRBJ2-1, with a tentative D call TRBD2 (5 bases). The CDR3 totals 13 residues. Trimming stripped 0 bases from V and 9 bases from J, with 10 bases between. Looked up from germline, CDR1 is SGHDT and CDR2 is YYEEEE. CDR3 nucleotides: TGTGCCAGCAGCTTGGCGCGGGTAGGTGAGCAGTTCTTC. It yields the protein CASSLARVGEQFF.

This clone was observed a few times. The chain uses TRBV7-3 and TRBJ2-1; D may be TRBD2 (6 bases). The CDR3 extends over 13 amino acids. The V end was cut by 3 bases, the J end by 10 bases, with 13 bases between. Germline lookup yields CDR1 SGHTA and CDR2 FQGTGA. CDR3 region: CASSLVAGREQFF. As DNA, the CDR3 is TGTGCCAGCAGCTTGGTGGCGGGAAGGGAGCAGTTCTTC.

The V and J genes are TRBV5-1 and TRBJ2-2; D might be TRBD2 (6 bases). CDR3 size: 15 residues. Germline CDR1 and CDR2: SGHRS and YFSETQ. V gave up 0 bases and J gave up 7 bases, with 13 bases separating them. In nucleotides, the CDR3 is TGCGCCAGCAGCTTGGATCTCGTTAGCGGCGGGGAGCTGTTTTTT. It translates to CASSLDLVSGGELFF.

The CDR3 nucleotides are TGTGCCAGCAGTGGGGACAGGGGCACAGATACGCAGTATTTT. Protein: CASSGDRGTDTQYF. This sequence joins TRBV2 and TRBJ2-3; 9 bases are a match to TRBD1. V shed 4 bases, J shed 1 base, and the junction held 0 bases outside the gene matches. There are 14 residues in the CDR3. Germline values: CDR1 SNHLY, CDR2 FYNNEI. Combining the CDR3 with reference TRBV2 and TRBJ2-3 gives the whole variable domain EPEVTQTPSHQVTQMGQEVILRCVPISNHLYFYWYRQILGQKVEFLVSFYNNEISEKSEIFDDQFSVERPDGSNFTLKIRSTKLEDSAMYFCASSGDRGTDTQYFGPGTRLTVL.

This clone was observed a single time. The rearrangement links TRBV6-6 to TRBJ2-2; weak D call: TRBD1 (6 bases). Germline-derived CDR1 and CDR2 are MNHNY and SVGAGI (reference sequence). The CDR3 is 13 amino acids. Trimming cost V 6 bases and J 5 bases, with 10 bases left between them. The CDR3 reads CASREQGTGELFF. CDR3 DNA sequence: TGTGCCAGCAGGGAACAGGGAACCGGGGAGCTGTTTTTT.